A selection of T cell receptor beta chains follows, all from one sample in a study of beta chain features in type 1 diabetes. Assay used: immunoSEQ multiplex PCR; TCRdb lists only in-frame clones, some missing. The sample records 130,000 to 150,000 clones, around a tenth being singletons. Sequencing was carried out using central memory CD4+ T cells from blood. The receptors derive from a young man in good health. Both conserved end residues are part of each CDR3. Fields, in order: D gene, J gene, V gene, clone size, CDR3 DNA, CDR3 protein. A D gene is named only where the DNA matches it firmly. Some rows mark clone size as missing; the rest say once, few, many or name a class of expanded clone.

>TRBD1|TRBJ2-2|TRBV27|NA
TGTGCCAGCAGTTCAGGGGGAGCGAACACCGGGGAGCTGTTTTTT
CASSSGGANTGELFF
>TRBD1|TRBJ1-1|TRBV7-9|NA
TGTGCCAGCAGCTTACAGGGGGGCACTGAAGCTTTCTTT
CASSLQGGTEAFF
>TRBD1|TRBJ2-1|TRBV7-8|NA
TGTGCCAGCAGCCCAGGGACAGGGGGCATGGGTGAGCAGTTCTTC
CASSPGTGGMGEQFF
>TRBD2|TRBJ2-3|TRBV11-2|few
TGTGCCAGCAGCTTAACTAGCGGGGGGGGGAGGACGCAGTATTTT
CASSLTSGGGRTQYF
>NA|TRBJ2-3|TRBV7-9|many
TGTGCCAGCCTAAGTCTCGCTAGCACAGATACGCAGTATTTT
CASLSLASTDTQYF
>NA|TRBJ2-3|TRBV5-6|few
TGTGCCAGCAGCCGAAGGGGTAGTAGCACAGATACGCAGTATTTT
CASSRRGSSTDTQYF
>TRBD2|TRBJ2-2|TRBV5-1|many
TGCGCCAGCAGCTCACTAGCGGGGGCGAACACCGGGGAGCTGTTTTTT
CASSSLAGANTGELFF
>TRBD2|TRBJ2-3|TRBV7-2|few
TGTGCCAGCAGCCTAGCGGGGGGGCCAGGGACGCCAGATACGCAGTATTTT
CASSLAGGPGTPDTQYF
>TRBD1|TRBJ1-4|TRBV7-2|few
TGTGCCAGCAGCTTAGAGGGGGCCACTAATGAAAAACTGTTTTTT
CASSLEGATNEKLFF
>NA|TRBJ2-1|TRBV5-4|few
TGTGCCAGCAGCCGTAACAGGGCAGTGTCCTACAATGAGCAGTTCTTC
CASSRNRAVSYNEQFF
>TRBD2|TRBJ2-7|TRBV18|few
TGTGCCAGCTCTTTAGCCAGGGGCCGGGAGGGGAGCTCCTACGAGCAGTACTTC
CASSLARGREGSSYEQYF
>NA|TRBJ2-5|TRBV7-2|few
TGTGCCAGCAGCTTTGCTAGTTCGTGGGAGACCCAGTACTTC
CASSFASSWETQYF
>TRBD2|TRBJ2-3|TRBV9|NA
TGTGCCAGCAGCCCGATAGCGGGGGGAGCAGATACGCAGTATTTT
CASSPIAGGADTQYF
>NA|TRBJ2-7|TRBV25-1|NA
TGTGCCAGCAGTGCCCCAGGGGCCTACGAGCAGTACTTC
CASSAPGAYEQYF
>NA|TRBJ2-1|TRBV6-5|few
TGTGCCAGCAGTCGCGAAGGGGGCTACAATGAGCAGTTCTTC
CASSREGGYNEQFF
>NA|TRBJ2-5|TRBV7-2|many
TGTGCCAGCAGCTCTCTAGCGAGCGAGACCCAGTACTTC
CASSSLASETQYF
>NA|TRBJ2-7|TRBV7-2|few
TGTGCCAGCAGCTTAGGAGGGTGGGCAGCCGAGCAGTACTTC
CASSLGGWAAEQYF
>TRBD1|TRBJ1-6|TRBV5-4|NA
TGTGCCAGCAGCCCCCGGGCAGGGGGTTCGCCTGATTCACCCCTCCACTTT
CASSPRAGGSPDSPLHF
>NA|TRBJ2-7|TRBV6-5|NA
TGTGCCAGCAGTCAAGAGGAAGGCGGCTACGAGCAGTACTTC
CASSQEEGGYEQYF
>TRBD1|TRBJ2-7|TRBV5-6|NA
TGTGCCAGCAGCGTCCGAGGACAGGGGGCTGAAGAGCAGTACTTC
CASSVRGQGAEEQYF
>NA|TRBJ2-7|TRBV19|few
TGTGCCAGTAGTTGGGGGGACCTCTACGAGCAGTACTTC
CASSWGDLYEQYF
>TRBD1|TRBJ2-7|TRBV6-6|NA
TGTGCCAGCAGTTACTCCGGACAGGGGAAAAACGAGCAGTACTTC
CASSYSGQGKNEQYF
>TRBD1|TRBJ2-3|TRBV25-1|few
TGTGCCAGCAGCCCTACAGGGGGTAGCACAGATACGCAGTATTTT
CASSPTGGSTDTQYF
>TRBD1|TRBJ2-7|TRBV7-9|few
TGTGCCAGCAGCACACAGGGGGTCGACGAGCAGTACTTC
CASSTQGVDEQYF
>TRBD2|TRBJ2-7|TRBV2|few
TGTGCCGGGAGGGCCTCGGGAGAGCAGTACTTC
CAGRASGEQYF
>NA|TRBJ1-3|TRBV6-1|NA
TGTGCCAGCAGTGATGGTAGGAGCTCTGGAAACACCATATATTTT
CASSDGRSSGNTIYF
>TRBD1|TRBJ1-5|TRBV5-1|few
TGCGCCAGCAGCTTGGGGACAGGGGGCAATCAGCCCCAGCATTTT
CASSLGTGGNQPQHF
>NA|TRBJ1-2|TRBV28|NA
TGTGCCAGCAGTTTAAAGGGGCCCTATGGCTACACCTTC
CASSLKGPYGYTF
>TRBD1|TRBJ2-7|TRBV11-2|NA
TGTGCCAGCAGCTTACGACAGGGACGTTTTTCCGAGCAGTACTTC
CASSLRQGRFSEQYF
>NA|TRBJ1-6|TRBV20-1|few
TGCAGTGCCGGAGTCCCCCTCCACTTT
CSAGVPLHF
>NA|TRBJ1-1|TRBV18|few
TGTGCCAGCTCACCACCTGCGGGGAGCACTGAAGCTTTCTTT
CASSPPAGSTEAFF
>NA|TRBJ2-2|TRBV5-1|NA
TGCGCCAGCAGCTTTTTGGCCGGGGGAAACGGGGAGCTGTTTTTT
CASSFLAGGNGELFF
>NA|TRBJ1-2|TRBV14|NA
TGTGCCAGCAGTCCCGACAGAAGGGGCTATGGCTACACCTTC
CASSPDRRGYGYTF
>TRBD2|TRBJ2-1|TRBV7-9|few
TGTGCCAGCAGCCCCCGTGGACTAGCGGGGGGGCGGCAGTTCTTC
CASSPRGLAGGRQFF
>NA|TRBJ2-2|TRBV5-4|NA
TGTGCCAGCAGCCCCCAAGCCCTGAACACCGGGGAGCTGTTTTTT
CASSPQALNTGELFF
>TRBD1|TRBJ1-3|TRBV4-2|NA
TGTGCCAGCAGCCAAGTCGACAGGGCCAAGGACACCATATATTTT
CASSQVDRAKDTIYF
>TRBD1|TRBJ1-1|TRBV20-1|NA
TGCAGTGCTGCGGACAGGGACTATCGTTTCTTT
CSAADRDYRFF
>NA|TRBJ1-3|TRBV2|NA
TGTGCCAGCAAGTCCTACTCTGGAAACACCATATATTTT
CASKSYSGNTIYF
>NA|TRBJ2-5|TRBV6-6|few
TGTGCCAGCAGCCGCCAGGGGAGCACAAAAGAGACCCAGTACTTC
CASSRQGSTKETQYF
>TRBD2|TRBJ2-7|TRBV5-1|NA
TGCGCCAGCAGCGACCGCTCGGGAGGGTACGAGCAGTACTTC
CASSDRSGGYEQYF
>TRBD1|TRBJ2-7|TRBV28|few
TGTGCCAGCAGTTCGCCAGGGACAGGGGAACACGAGCAGTACTTC
CASSSPGTGEHEQYF
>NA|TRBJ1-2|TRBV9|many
TGTGCCAGCACCAGGAACTATGGCTACACCTTC
CASTRNYGYTF
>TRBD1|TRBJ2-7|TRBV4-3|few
TGCGCCAGCAGCCAATGGGGGACAGGGACCGAGCAGTACTTC
CASSQWGTGTEQYF
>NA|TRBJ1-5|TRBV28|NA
TGTGCCAGCAGACAGGGTAGCAATCAGCCCCAGCATTTT
CASRQGSNQPQHF
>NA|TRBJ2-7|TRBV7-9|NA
TGTGCCAGCAAGCCCCATCGGGAAGGCTCCTACGAGCAGTACTTC
CASKPHREGSYEQYF
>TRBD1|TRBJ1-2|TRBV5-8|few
TGTGCCAGCAGCTATCCGACAGGGTATGGATATGGCTACACCTTC
CASSYPTGYGYGYTF